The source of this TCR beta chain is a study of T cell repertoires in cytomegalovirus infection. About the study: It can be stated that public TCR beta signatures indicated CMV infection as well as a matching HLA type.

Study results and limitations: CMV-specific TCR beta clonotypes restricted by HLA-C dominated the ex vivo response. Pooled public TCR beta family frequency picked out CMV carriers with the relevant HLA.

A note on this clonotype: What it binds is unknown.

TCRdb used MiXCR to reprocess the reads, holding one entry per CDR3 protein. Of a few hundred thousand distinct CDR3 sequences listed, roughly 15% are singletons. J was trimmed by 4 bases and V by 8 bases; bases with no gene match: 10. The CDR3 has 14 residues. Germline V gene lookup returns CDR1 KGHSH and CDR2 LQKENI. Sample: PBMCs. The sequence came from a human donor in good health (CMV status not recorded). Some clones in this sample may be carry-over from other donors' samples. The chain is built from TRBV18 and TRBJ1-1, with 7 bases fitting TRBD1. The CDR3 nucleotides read TGTGCCAGCCCCTCGGGGACAGCCTCCACTGAAGCTTTCTTT. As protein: CASPSGTASTEAFF.